This TCR beta chain was documented in a study of T cell responses to AZD1222 COVID-19 vaccine. Study-wide results and caveats: Nearly half of unique spike-specific TCRs reportedly avoided B.1.351 and B.1.1.7 mutated regions. White British people made up most donors, females outnumbered males, and clonal diversity was possibly underestimated. Spike was spanned by vaccine-associated CD4 TCRs, with dominance at 160-218 and 743-854.

The CDR3 runs to 17 residues. Germline V gives CDR1 MNHNS, CDR2 SASEGT. Trimming left V 1 base short and J 4 bases short, with 17 bases between. About this clone: What it recognizes is unknown.

Sequenced by immunoSEQ multiplex PCR; TCRdb stores in-frame clones only, minus some. The repertoire consists of 95,000 to 100,000 clones, with about 88% occurring once and the leading ten covering approximately 16%. The source is an adult in good health. The rearrangement uses TRBV6-1 and TRBJ2-1; D perhaps matches TRBD2 (5 bases). Sequences were derived from peripheral blood, sampled on day 0 of AZD1222 vaccination. The CDR3 protein is CASSEVGSIGGYNEQFF. The CDR3 DNA sequence: TGTGCCAGCAGTGAAGTAGGGAGTATTGGCGGTTACAATGAGCAGTTCTTC.